The rows below give T cell receptor beta chains drawn from one sample of a study of long-term antiretroviral therapy in people with HIV. Repertoires were generated with immunoSEQ multiplex PCR, while TCRdb's copy carries only in-frame clones and drops some. The sample contains tens of thousands of clones, around 83% of which appear only once. Source: unsorted PBMCs, taken 2.8 years before starting antiretroviral therapy. These receptors were taken from a young woman with HIV. CDR3s include the opening cysteine and the closing phenylalanine or tryptophan. The order of the fields is V gene, clone size, J gene, D gene, CDR3 DNA, CDR3 protein. A D gene is named only where the DNA matches it firmly. Expanded clones get a size class; other rows say once, few or many, or leave the size out.

V: TRBV30
size: .
J: TRBJ2-1
D: .
DNA: TGTGCCTACCCCCGATCCTACAATGAGCAGTTCTTC
CDR3: CAYPRSYNEQFF

V: TRBV9
size: .
J: TRBJ1-2
D: .
DNA: TGTGCCAGCAGCGTAGATGGAGGCTATGGCTACACCTTC
CDR3: CASSVDGGYGYTF

V: TRBV27
size: .
J: TRBJ1-2
D: .
DNA: TGTGCCAGCAGTCCAGGGGTCGACTATGGCTACACCTTC
CDR3: CASSPGVDYGYTF

V: TRBV5-1
size: .
J: TRBJ1-1
D: .
DNA: TGCGCCAGCAGAGGACTCGGGCACACTGAAGCTTTCTTT
CDR3: CASRGLGHTEAFF

V: TRBV27
size: .
J: TRBJ2-1
D: TRBD1
DNA: TGTGCCAGCAGTTCGCACAGGGGGCCCTACAATGAGCAGTTCTTC
CDR3: CASSSHRGPYNEQFF

V: TRBV6-1
size: .
J: TRBJ1-1
D: .
DNA: TGTGCCAGCAGCCACGCGGGCACTGAAGCTTTCTTT
CDR3: CASSHAGTEAFF

V: TRBV5-4
size: .
J: TRBJ2-1
D: TRBD2
DNA: TGTGCCAGCAGCGGGGGGGAAGGGACTAGCGGTTACAATGAGCAGTTCTTC
CDR3: CASSGGEGTSGYNEQFF

V: TRBV7-8
size: .
J: TRBJ2-5
D: .
DNA: TGTGCCAGCAGCCCCGAAGGGTCCGGGGAGACCCAGTACTTC
CDR3: CASSPEGSGETQYF

V: TRBV6-1
size: .
J: TRBJ1-5
D: .
DNA: TGTGCCAGCAGTGATGATCTGAACAGCCCCAATCAGCCCCAGCATTTT
CDR3: CASSDDLNSPNQPQHF

V: TRBV11-3
size: .
J: TRBJ2-7
D: .
DNA: TGTGCCAGCAGCTCCGGCGGGGGCTTAAACGAGCAGTACTTC
CDR3: CASSSGGGLNEQYF

V: TRBV30
size: .
J: TRBJ1-4
D: .
DNA: TGTGCCTGGAGTGTGGGGGCAGCACGTGAAAAACTGTTTTTT
CDR3: CAWSVGAAREKLFF

V: TRBV2
size: .
J: TRBJ1-3
D: .
DNA: TGTGCCAGCAGGGACAGTTCATGGGATGGAAACACCATATATTTT
CDR3: CASRDSSWDGNTIYF

V: TRBV29-1
size: .
J: TRBJ2-1
D: TRBD2
DNA: TGCAGCGTTGAAGAGGAATGGACTAGCGGGGGGTACAATGAGCAGTTCTTC
CDR3: CSVEEEWTSGGYNEQFF

V: TRBV9
size: .
J: TRBJ2-3
D: .
DNA: TGTGCCAGCAGCGTAGCTTCTACAGGGAGGAGCACAGATACGCAGTATTTT
CDR3: CASSVASTGRSTDTQYF

V: TRBV7-3
size: .
J: TRBJ2-2
D: .
DNA: TGTGCCAGCAGCGTACAGAGCACCGGGGAGCTGTTTTTT
CDR3: CASSVQSTGELFF

V: TRBV30
size: .
J: TRBJ2-3
D: TRBD2
DNA: TGTGCCTGGAGTGTAGAGTTTGTACTAGCGGGGGGGCCGACGACAGATACGCAGTATTTT
CDR3: CAWSVEFVLAGGPTTDTQYF

V: TRBV5-8
size: once
J: TRBJ1-6
D: .
DNA: TGTGCCAGCAGCTTTCTCCTTCGACAGGATTCACCCCTCCACTTT
CDR3: CASSFLLRQDSPLHF

V: TRBV6-4
size: .
J: TRBJ2-1
D: TRBD2
DNA: TGTGCCAGCAGTGGACTAGCGGGGAGCAATGAGCAGTTCTTC
CDR3: CASSGLAGSNEQFF

V: TRBV18
size: .
J: TRBJ1-2
D: .
DNA: TGTGTCAGCTCACCCGAGCAGCTTAATGGCTACACCTTC
CDR3: CVSSPEQLNGYTF

V: TRBV30
size: .
J: TRBJ1-4
D: .
DNA: TGTGCCTGGAGTGGACAGATTAATGAAAAACTGTTTTTT
CDR3: CAWSGQINEKLFF

V: TRBV5-1
size: once
J: TRBJ2-3
D: .
DNA: TGCGCCAGCAGCTTGGAGTGGGGATCAGATACGCAGTATTTT
CDR3: CASSLEWGSDTQYF

V: TRBV10-1
size: .
J: TRBJ2-7
D: .
DNA: TGCGCCAGCAGAACCGGGACGGAGAGCTCCTACGAGCAGTACTTC
CDR3: CASRTGTESSYEQYF

V: TRBV6-6
size: .
J: TRBJ2-3
D: .
DNA: TGTGCCAGCAGTTTTCGCGGGGAGGGCACAGATACGCAGTATTTT
CDR3: CASSFRGEGTDTQYF

V: TRBV11-3
size: .
J: TRBJ2-3
D: .
DNA: TGTGCCAGCAGCTTTACAGGCACAGATACGCAGTATTTT
CDR3: CASSFTGTDTQYF

V: TRBV9
size: .
J: TRBJ2-1
D: TRBD2
DNA: TGTGCCAGCAGCCTTAGCCCCGGGGGGGCCGATGAGCAGTTCTTC
CDR3: CASSLSPGGADEQFF

V: TRBV15
size: .
J: TRBJ1-5
D: .
DNA: TGTGCCACCAGCAGAGATCCGGTTCAGCCCCAGCATTTT
CDR3: CATSRDPVQPQHF

V: TRBV30
size: .
J: TRBJ1-6
D: TRBD1
DNA: TGTGCCTGGAGCTCCGAGGGACAGAAAAATTCACCCCTCCACTTT
CDR3: CAWSSEGQKNSPLHF

V: TRBV5-1
size: .
J: TRBJ2-4
D: .
DNA: TGCGCCAGCAGCTTGTCCCCGGGGGCCAAAAACATTCAGTACTTC
CDR3: CASSLSPGAKNIQYF

V: TRBV6-1
size: .
J: TRBJ1-5
D: .
DNA: TGTGCCAGCTCTTTAGGGAGCAATCAGCCCCAGCATTTT
CDR3: CASSLGSNQPQHF

V: TRBV2
size: few
J: TRBJ1-1
D: .
DNA: TGTGCCAGCAGTGAAGCGAGAGGCACTGAAGCTTTCTTT
CDR3: CASSEARGTEAFF

V: TRBV2
size: .
J: TRBJ2-5
D: TRBD2
DNA: TGTGCCAGCCGCCTACAACCTAGCGGGGGGGCGGGAGAGACCCAGTACTTC
CDR3: CASRLQPSGGAGETQYF

V: TRBV7-3
size: .
J: TRBJ1-5
D: .
DNA: TGTGCCAGCAGCTTGGCCGGGACACAAAATCAGCCCCAGCATTTT
CDR3: CASSLAGTQNQPQHF

V: TRBV29-1
size: .
J: TRBJ1-2
D: .
DNA: TGCAGCGTTGACATCCTGGCGACAAGCTACACCTTC
CDR3: CSVDILATSYTF

V: TRBV11-2
size: .
J: TRBJ1-1
D: TRBD1
DNA: TGTGCCAGCAGCTTAGCCCGACAGACAGGGGACACTGAAGCTTTCTTT
CDR3: CASSLARQTGDTEAFF

V: TRBV6-6
size: .
J: TRBJ2-3
D: .
DNA: TGTGCCAGCAGTTGGTGGGGGGAGGAGGATACGCAGTATTTT
CDR3: CASSWWGEEDTQYF

V: TRBV19
size: .
J: TRBJ1-4
D: .
DNA: TGTGCCAGTAGTATTCCAGGCTCAACTAATGAAAAACTGTTTTTT
CDR3: CASSIPGSTNEKLFF

V: TRBV5-1
size: .
J: TRBJ1-6
D: .
DNA: TGCGCCAGCAGCCCCGGGGGCGGCGGAAATAATAATTCACCCCTCCACTTT
CDR3: CASSPGGGGNNNSPLHF

V: TRBV7-6
size: .
J: TRBJ2-3
D: .
DNA: TGTGCCAGCAGCTTAAACCGGTACACAGATACGCAGTATTTT
CDR3: CASSLNRYTDTQYF

V: TRBV5-6
size: .
J: TRBJ1-1
D: TRBD1
DNA: TGTGCCAGCAGCTACATAGTGGACAGGGGGGAGACTGAAGCTTTCTTT
CDR3: CASSYIVDRGETEAFF

V: TRBV7-2
size: few
J: TRBJ1-6
D: TRBD1
DNA: TGTGCCAGCAGAGGGACAGGGCTGGCCTATAATTCACCCCTCCACTTT
CDR3: CASRGTGLAYNSPLHF

V: TRBV11-1
size: few
J: TRBJ1-2
D: .
DNA: TGTGCCAGCAGCCCCCTCGTTGGGACCGGCTACACCTTC
CDR3: CASSPLVGTGYTF

V: TRBV30
size: .
J: TRBJ2-1
D: .
DNA: TGTGCCTGTCCTCAGGACGGCCGAACTCCCAATGAGCAGTTCTTC
CDR3: CACPQDGRTPNEQFF

V: TRBV6-6
size: once
J: TRBJ1-1
D: .
DNA: TGTGCCAGCAGTTCCGGGACCGGGACAATCCGTAATGAAGCTTTCTTT
CDR3: CASSSGTGTIRNEAFF

V: TRBV2
size: .
J: TRBJ2-2
D: TRBD2
DNA: TGTGCCAGCAGTGGCTACGGACTAGCCGGGGAGCTGTTTTTT
CDR3: CASSGYGLAGELFF

V: TRBV7-6
size: .
J: TRBJ2-3
D: .
DNA: TGTGCCAGCAGCTTAGGTGGGGGGGCCTTAGATACGCAGTATTTT
CDR3: CASSLGGGALDTQYF

V: TRBV4-1
size: .
J: TRBJ1-6
D: .
DNA: TGCGCCAGCAGCCAAACCCCGTTCACCTATAATTCACCCCTCCACTTT
CDR3: CASSQTPFTYNSPLHF

V: TRBV7-2
size: .
J: TRBJ2-1
D: .
DNA: TGTGCCAGCAGCCCGCCGGCGGTTAATGAGCAGTTCTTC
CDR3: CASSPPAVNEQFF

V: TRBV5-1
size: .
J: TRBJ1-1
D: .
DNA: TGCGCCAGCAGCGGGGCCTCGGGGAACACTGAAGCTTTCTTT
CDR3: CASSGASGNTEAFF

V: TRBV6-4
size: .
J: TRBJ1-5
D: .
DNA: TGTGCCAGCAGTGGCGGGGCAGGTCCTTATAGCAATCAGCCCCAGCATTTT
CDR3: CASSGGAGPYSNQPQHF

V: TRBV5-1
size: .
J: TRBJ1-1
D: .
DNA: TGCGCCAGCAGCTCCGGGGGGGGTATGAACACTGAAGCTTTCTTT
CDR3: CASSSGGGMNTEAFF

V: TRBV7-8
size: .
J: TRBJ1-4
D: .
DNA: TGTGCCAGCAGCCTACAAAGGCTAAGTAATGAAAAACTGTTTTTT
CDR3: CASSLQRLSNEKLFF

V: TRBV5-5
size: .
J: TRBJ2-3
D: .
DNA: TGTGCCAGCAGCTTGCCCGGGGGAGTCACAGATACGCAGTATTTT
CDR3: CASSLPGGVTDTQYF

V: TRBV6-6
size: .
J: TRBJ2-7
D: TRBD1
DNA: TGTGCCAGCAGCCCCGGGACAGTTTACGGGGAGCAGTACTTC
CDR3: CASSPGTVYGEQYF

V: TRBV19
size: .
J: TRBJ1-2
D: .
DNA: TGTGCCAGCCAACAGGGAACGGGCTACACCTTC
CDR3: CASQQGTGYTF

V: TRBV5-1
size: .
J: TRBJ2-1
D: TRBD2
DNA: TGCGCCAGCAGCCCCGGGCATAGCGGGGGCTCCTACAATGAGCAGTTCTTC
CDR3: CASSPGHSGGSYNEQFF

V: TRBV7-9
size: .
J: TRBJ2-2
D: .
DNA: TGTGCCGTCGGGGTGAACACCGGGGAGCTGTTTTTT
CDR3: CAVGVNTGELFF